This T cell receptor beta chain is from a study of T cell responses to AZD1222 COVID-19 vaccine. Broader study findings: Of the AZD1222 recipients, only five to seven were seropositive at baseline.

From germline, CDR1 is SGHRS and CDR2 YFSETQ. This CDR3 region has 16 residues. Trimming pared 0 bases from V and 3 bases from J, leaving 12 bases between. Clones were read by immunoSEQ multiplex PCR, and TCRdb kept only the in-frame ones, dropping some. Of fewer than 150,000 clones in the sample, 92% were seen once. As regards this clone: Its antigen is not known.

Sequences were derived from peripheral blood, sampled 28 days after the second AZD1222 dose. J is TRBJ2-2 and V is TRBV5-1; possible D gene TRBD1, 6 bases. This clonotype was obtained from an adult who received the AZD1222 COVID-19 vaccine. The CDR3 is CASSLGGQIDTGELFF. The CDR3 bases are TGCGCCAGCAGCTTGGGGGGACAAATCGACACCGGGGAGCTGTTTTTT.